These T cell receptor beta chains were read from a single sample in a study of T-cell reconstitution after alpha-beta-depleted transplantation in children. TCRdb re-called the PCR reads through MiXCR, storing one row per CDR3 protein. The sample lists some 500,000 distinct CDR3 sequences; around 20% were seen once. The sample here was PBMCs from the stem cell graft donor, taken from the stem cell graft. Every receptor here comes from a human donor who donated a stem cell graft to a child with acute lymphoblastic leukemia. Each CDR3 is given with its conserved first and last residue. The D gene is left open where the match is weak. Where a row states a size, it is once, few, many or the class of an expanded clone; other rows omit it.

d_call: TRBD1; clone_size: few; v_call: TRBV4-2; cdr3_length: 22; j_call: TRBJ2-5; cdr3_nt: TGTGCCAGCAGCCACTTCTACTTTCTCTCTGCTCCCGGGACAGGGGAACAAGAGACCCAGTACTTC; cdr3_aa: CASSHFYFLSAPGTGEQETQYF
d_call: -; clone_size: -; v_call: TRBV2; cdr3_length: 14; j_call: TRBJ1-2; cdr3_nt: TGTGCCAGCAGTGAAGCGGGGATTGGGAATGGCTACACCTTC; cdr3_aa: CASSEAGIGNGYTF
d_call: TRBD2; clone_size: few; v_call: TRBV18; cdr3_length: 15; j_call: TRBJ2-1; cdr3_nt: TGTGCCAGCTCACCCCCTAGCGGGAGCAGCGATGAGCAGTTCTTC; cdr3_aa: CASSPPSGSSDEQFF
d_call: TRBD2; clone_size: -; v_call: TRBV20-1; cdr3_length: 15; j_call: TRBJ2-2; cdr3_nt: TGCAGTGCTCGGACTAGCGGGAGGGACACCGGGGAGCTGTTTTTT; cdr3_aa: CSARTSGRDTGELFF
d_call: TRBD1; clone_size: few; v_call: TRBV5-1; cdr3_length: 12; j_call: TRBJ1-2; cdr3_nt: TGCGCCAGCAGCACCGGACAGGGTGGTGATACCTTC; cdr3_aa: CASSTGQGGDTF
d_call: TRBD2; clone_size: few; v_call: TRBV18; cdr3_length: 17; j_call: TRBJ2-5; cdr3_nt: TGTGCCAGCTCACCACTTCCTAGCGGGAGCGCCGGGGAGACCCAGTACTTC; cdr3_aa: CASSPLPSGSAGETQYF
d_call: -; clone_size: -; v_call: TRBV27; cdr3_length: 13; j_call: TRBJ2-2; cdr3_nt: TGTGCCAGCAGTTCGCAGAAGGCCGGGGAGCTGTTTTTT; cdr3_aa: CASSSQKAGELFF
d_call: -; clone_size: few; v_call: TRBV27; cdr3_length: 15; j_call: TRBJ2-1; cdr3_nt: TGTGCCAGCAGTTTATTTCTCGGACAGTCCGATGAGCAGTTCTTC; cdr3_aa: CASSLFLGQSDEQFF
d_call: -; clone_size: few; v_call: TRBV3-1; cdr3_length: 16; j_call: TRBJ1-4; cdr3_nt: TGTGCCAGCAGCCAAGATCTCGGCGCAACTAATGAAAAACTGTTTTTT; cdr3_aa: CASSQDLGATNEKLFF
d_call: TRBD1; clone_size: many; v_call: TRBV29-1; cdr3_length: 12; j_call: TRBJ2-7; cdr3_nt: TGCAGCGTTAGGACAGGGAATAACGAGCAGTACTTC; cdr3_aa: CSVRTGNNEQYF
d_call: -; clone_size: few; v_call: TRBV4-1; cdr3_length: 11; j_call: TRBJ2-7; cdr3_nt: TGCGCCAGCAGCGTTGGTCCATGGCAGTACTTC; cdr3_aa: CASSVGPWQYF
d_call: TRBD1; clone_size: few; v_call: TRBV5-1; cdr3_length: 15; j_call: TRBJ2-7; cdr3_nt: TGCGCCAGCAGCTTGACGGGACAGAGCTCCTACGAGCAGTACTTC; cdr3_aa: CASSLTGQSSYEQYF
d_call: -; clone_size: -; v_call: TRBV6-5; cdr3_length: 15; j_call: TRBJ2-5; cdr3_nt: TGTGCCAGCAGTTTACGGGATCTGTCAGCAGAGACCCAGTACTTC; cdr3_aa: CASSLRDLSAETQYF
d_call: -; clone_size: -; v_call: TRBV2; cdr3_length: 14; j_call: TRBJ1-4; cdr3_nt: TGTGCCAGCAGTACCAGCCTATCTAATGAAAAACTGTTTTTT; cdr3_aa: CASSTSLSNEKLFF
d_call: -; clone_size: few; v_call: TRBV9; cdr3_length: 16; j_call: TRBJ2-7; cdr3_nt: TGTGCCAGCAGCGTAGCCCCCTCCCACAGCTCCTACGAGCAGTACTTC; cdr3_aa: CASSVAPSHSSYEQYF
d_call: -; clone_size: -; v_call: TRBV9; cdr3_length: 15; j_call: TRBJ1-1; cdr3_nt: TGTGCCAGCAGCGTAGCTGGCAGGTCGGACACTGAAGCTTTCTTT; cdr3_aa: CASSVAGRSDTEAFF
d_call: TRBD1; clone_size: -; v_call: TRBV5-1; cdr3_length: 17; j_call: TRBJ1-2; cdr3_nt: TGCGCCAGCAGCTCTGGGACAGGGAGGGGTCCTAACTATGGCTACACCTTC; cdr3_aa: CASSSGTGRGPNYGYTF
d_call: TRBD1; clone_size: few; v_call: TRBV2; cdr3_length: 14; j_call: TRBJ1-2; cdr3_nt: TGTGCCAGCACTCCGACAGGGGTTAACTATGGCTACACCTTC; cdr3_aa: CASTPTGVNYGYTF
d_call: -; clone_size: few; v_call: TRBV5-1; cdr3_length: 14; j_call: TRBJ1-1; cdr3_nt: TGCGCCAGCAGCTTGTATACGCGGAACACTGAAGCTTTCTTT; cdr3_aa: CASSLYTRNTEAFF
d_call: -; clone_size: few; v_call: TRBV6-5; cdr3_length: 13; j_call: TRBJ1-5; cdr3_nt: TGTGCCTCCGGACAGCATAGCAATCAGCCCCAGCATTTT; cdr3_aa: CASGQHSNQPQHF
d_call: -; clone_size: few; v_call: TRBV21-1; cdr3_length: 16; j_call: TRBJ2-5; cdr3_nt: TGTGCCAGCAGCAAAGGAACAGGGGAGTTGCAAGAGACCCAGTACTTC; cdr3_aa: CASSKGTGELQETQYF
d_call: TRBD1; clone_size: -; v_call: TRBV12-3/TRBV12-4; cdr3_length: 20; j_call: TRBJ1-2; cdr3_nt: TGTGCCAGCAGTTTGGGACTCTTTATAGCGACAGGGGGCCCTAACTATGGCTACATCTTC; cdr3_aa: CASSLGLFIATGGPNYGYIF
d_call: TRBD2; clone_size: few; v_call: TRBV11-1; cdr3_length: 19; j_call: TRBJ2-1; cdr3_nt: TGTGCCAGCAGCTTAGCAATTGCCCATCTACGCGGGGGCTACAATGAGCAGTTCTTC; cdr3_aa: CASSLAIAHLRGGYNEQFF
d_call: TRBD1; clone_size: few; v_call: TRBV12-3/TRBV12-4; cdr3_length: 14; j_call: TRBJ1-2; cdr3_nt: TGTGCCAGCAGTTTAATTCAGGGGGGTTATGGCTACACCTTC; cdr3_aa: CASSLIQGGYGYTF
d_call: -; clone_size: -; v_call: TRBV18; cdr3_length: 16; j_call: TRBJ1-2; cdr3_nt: TGTGCCAGCTCACTTACCGAGGCTCGGCTGAACTATGGCTACACCTTC; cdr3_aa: CASSLTEARLNYGYTF
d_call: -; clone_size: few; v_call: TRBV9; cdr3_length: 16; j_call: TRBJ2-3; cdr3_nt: TGTGCCAGCAGCGCCACCGGGACTGGCGGCACAGATACGCAGTATTTT; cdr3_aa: CASSATGTGGTDTQYF
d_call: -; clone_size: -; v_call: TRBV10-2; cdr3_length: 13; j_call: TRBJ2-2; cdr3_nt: TGCGCCACCCGGTGGGTCAACACCGGGGAGCTGTTTTTT; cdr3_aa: CATRWVNTGELFF
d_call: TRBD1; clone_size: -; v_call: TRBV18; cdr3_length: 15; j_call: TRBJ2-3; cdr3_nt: TGTGCCAGCTCTCGCCGGGACAGGGGTACAGATACGCAGTATTTT; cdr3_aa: CASSRRDRGTDTQYF
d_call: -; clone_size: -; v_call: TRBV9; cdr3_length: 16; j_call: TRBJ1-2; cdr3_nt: TGTGCCAGCAGCGAACCTAAGGGACGTCTCAGATATGGCTACACCTTC; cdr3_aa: CASSEPKGRLRYGYTF
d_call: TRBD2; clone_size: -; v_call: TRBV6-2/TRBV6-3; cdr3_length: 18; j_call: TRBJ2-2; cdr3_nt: TGTGCCAGCAGTTATATTTTTCGACTAGCGGGAGGAACCGGGGAGCTGTTTTTT; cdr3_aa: CASSYIFRLAGGTGELFF
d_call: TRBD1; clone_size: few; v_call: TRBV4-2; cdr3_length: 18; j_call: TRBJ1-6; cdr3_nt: TGTGCCAGCAGCCAAGAGGATCAGACAGGGAGGGAAAATTCACCCCTCCACTTT; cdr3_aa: CASSQEDQTGRENSPLHF
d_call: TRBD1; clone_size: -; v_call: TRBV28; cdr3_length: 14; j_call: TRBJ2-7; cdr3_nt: TGTGCCAGCAGATATGACAGGGTCTTGGGAGAGCAGTACTTC; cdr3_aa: CASRYDRVLGEQYF
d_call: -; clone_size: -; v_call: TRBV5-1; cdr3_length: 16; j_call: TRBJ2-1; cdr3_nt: TGCGCCAGCAGCCCAGTAGCGAAAAGCTCCTACAATGAGCAGTTCTTC; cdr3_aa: CASSPVAKSSYNEQFF
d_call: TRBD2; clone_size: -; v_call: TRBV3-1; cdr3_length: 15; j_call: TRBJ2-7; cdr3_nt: TGTGCCAGCAGCCCCTTCAGCGGGAGTGGATACGAGCAGTACTTC; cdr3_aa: CASSPFSGSGYEQYF
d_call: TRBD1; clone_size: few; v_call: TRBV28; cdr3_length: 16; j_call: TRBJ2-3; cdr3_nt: TGTGCCAGCAGTGTATTACAGGGGGATAGGGCAGATACGCAGTATTTT; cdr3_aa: CASSVLQGDRADTQYF
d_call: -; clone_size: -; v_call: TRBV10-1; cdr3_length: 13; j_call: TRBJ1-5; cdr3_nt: TGCGCCAGCAGTGAGAAGACCGCACAGCCCCAGCATTTT; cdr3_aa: CASSEKTAQPQHF
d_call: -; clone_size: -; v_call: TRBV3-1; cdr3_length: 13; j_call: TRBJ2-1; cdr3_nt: TGTGCCAGCAGCCAACTCGAGGGCGGTGAGCAGTTCTTC; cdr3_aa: CASSQLEGGEQFF
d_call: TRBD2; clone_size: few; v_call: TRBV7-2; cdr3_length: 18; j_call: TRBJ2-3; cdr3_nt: TGTGCCAGCAGCCGAACTAGCGGGAGGCGTCCTAGCACAGATACGCAGTATTTT; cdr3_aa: CASSRTSGRRPSTDTQYF
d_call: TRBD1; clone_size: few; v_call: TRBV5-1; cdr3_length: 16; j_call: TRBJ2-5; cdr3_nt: TGCGCCAGCAGCGTCGGGACAGGATGGATCGGAGAGACCCAGTACTTC; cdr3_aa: CASSVGTGWIGETQYF
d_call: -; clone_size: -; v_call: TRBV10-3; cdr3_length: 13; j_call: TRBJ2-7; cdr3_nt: TGTGCCATCAGTGAGCCAAACTCCTACGAGCAGTACTTC; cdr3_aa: CAISEPNSYEQYF
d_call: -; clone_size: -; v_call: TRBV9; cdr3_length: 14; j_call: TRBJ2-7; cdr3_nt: TGTGCCAGCAGCGTAAATGGGGTTTCCTACGAGCAGTACTTC; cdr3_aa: CASSVNGVSYEQYF
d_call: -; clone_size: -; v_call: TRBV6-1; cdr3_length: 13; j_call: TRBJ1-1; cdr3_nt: TGTGCCAGCAGACCAGGGTGGGGCACTGAAGCTTTCTTT; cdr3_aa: CASRPGWGTEAFF
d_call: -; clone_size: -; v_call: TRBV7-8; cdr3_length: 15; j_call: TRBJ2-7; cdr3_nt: TGTGCCAGCACCCCCGTCCCAGGGAACCCCTACGAGCAGTACTTC; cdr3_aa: CASTPVPGNPYEQYF
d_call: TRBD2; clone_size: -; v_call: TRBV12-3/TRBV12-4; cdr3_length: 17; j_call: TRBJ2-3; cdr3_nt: TGTGCCAGCAGTTCAAAGTGGGTAGCGGGGAGCACAGATACGCAGTATTTT; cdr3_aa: CASSSKWVAGSTDTQYF
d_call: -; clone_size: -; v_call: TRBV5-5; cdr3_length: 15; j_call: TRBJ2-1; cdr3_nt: TGTGCCAGCAGCTTGTGGGGGCCAGTTCACAATGAGCAGTTCTTC; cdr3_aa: CASSLWGPVHNEQFF
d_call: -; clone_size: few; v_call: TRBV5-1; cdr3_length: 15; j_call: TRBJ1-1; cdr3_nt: TGCGCCAGCAGCTTGTTTTTGGGGGCTAACACTGAAGCTTTCTTT; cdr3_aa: CASSLFLGANTEAFF
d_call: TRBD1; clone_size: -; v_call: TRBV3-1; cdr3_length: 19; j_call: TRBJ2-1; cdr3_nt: TGTGCCTGCAGTTTTAGGGGGACAGGTGGGGCAGGGTCCTACAATGAGCAGTTCTTC; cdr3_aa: CACSFRGTGGAGSYNEQFF
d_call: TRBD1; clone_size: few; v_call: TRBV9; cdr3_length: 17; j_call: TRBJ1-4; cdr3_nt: TGTGCCAGCAGCTCACCCCTTTTGGGACAGGGTAATGAAAAACTGTTTTTT; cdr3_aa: CASSSPLLGQGNEKLFF